This TCR beta chain was captured in a study of shared clonotypes between healthy human individuals. All of the donors resided in Nashville, Tennessee, and each was a Caucasian adult. The sorted-subset replicate PCRs were given about 210 ng DNA, which is 27,000 or so T cell genomes. Clones were sequenced by immunoSEQ multiplex PCR, and TCRdb holds only the in-frame ones, with some missing. The data show 2 million to 2.5 million clones, under 95% seen once. The CDR3 sequence is 14 residues long. Looked up from germline, CDR1 is SGHRS and CDR2 is YFSETQ. Trimming removed 0 bases at V and 4 bases at J, with 11 bases between. Overall study results and limits: The sampled material consisted only of blood, and tissue repertoires are likely to differ. Donor clonotype sharing was expected to depend on sequencing depth.

As concerns this clone: The target antigen is unknown. Other nucleotide sequences from this sample produce the same CDR3.

The clonotype originates from a man in his late teens or twenties in good health. Some clones in this sample may be carry-over from other donors' samples. The chain uses TRBV5-1 and TRBJ2-7, with a possible D match to TRBD1 (6 bases). Sequencing was carried out using naive CD4+ T cells from PBMCs. Described subset: CD45RA+ positively selected. The CDR3 DNA is TGCGCCAGCAGCTTGGGAGGGGGACGATACGAGCAGTACTTC. Its protein product is CASSLGGGRYEQYF.